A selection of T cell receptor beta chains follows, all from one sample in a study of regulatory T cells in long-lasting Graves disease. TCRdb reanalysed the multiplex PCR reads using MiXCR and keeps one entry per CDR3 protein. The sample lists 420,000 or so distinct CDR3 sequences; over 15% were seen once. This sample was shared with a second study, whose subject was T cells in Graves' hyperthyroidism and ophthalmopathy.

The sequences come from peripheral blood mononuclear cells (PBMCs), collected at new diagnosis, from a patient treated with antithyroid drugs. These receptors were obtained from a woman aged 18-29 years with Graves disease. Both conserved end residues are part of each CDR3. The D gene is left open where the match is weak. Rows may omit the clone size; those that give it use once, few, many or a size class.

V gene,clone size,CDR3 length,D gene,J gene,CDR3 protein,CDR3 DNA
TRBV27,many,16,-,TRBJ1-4,CASSTVHTAHNEKLFF,TGTGCCAGCAGTACGGTCCACACGGCGCACAATGAAAAACTGTTTTTT
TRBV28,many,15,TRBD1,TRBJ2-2,CASSLRQGGTGELFF,TGTGCCAGCAGTTTACGACAGGGGGGGACCGGGGAGCTGTTTTTT
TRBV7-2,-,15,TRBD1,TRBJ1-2,CASSLSQGQGGGYTF,TGTGCCAGCAGCTTATCACAGGGACAGGGTGGGGGCTACACCTTC
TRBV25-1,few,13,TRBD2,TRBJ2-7,CASSEWGGSEQYF,TGTGCCAGCAGTGAATGGGGAGGGTCAGAGCAGTACTTC
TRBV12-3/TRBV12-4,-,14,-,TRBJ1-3,CASSFGGAGNTIYF,TGTGCCAGCAGTTTTGGTGGGGCTGGAAACACCATATATTTT
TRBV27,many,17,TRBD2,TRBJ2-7,CASSLSTAGAGMYEQYF,TGTGCCAGCAGTTTATCCACAGCGGGAGCGGGGATGTACGAGCAGTACTTC
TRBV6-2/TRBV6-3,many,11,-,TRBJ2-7,CASGKSQIQYF,TGTGCCAGCGGAAAGAGTCAGATCCAGTACTTC
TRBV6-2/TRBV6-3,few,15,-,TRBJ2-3,CASSYRSGVADTQYF,TGTGCCAGCAGTTACCGGTCGGGAGTGGCGGATACGCAGTATTTT
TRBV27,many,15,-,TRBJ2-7,CASRGGRGGQYEQYF,TGTGCCAGCAGGGGAGGACGTGGAGGTCAATACGAGCAGTACTTC
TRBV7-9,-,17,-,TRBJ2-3,CASSSPPGGGNTDTQYF,TGTGCCAGCAGCTCCCCTCCTGGTGGGGGGAATACAGATACGCAGTATTTT
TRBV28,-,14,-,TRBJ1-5,CASSSLDRNQPQHF,TGTGCCAGCAGCTCCCTCGACAGGAATCAGCCCCAGCATTTT
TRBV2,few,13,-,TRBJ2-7,CASSPVSAYEQYF,TGTGCCAGCAGTCCCGTTAGCGCTTACGAGCAGTACTTC
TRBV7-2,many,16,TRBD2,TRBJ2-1,CASSPRLAGPRDEQFF,TGTGCCAGCAGCCCTAGACTAGCGGGCCCTCGTGATGAGCAGTTCTTC
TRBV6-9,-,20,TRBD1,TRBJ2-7,CASRGTRDRGRGGRSYEQYF,TGCGCCAGCAGGGGAACACGGGACAGGGGGCGCGGGGGGCGCTCCTACGAGCAGTACTTC
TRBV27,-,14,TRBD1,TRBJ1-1,CASSLPGRGAEAFF,TGTGCCAGCAGTTTACCGGGCAGGGGGGCTGAAGCTTTCTTT
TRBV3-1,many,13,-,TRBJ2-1,CASSQGGYNEQFF,TGTGCCAGCAGCCAGGGGGGTTACAATGAGCAGTTCTTC
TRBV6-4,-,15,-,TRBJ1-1,CASSERTGLNTEAFF,TGTGCCAGCAGTGAGCGTACAGGACTGAACACTGAAGCTTTCTTT
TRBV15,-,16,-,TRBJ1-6,CATSRDNGRHNSPLHF,TGTGCCACCAGCAGAGATAACGGCAGGCATAATTCACCCCTCCACTTT
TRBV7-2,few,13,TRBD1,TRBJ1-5,CASSPDRAQPQHF,TGTGCCAGCAGCCCGGACAGGGCCCAGCCCCAGCATTTT